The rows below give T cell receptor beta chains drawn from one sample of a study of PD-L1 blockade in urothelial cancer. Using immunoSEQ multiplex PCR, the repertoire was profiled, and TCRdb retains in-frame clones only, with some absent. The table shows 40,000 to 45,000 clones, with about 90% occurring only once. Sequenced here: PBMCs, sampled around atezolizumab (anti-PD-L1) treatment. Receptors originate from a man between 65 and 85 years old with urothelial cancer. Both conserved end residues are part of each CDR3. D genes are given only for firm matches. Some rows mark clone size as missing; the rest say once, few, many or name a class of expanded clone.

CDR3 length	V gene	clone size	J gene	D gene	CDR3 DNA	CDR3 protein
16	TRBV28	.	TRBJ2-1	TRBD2	TGTGCCAGCAGGCTTCGGGCTAGCGGCTCCTACAATGAGCAGTTCTTC	CASRLRASGSYNEQFF
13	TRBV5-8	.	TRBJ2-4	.	TGTGCCAGCAGCTCTCGCGGGGCGGACATTCAGTACTTC	CASSSRGADIQYF
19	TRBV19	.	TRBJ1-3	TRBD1	TGTGCCAGTAGTATCGGACAGGGGAGGCATATGGCTACGGGAAACACCATATATTTT	CASSIGQGRHMATGNTIYF
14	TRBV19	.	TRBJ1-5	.	TGTGCCAGTAGTAGGGGAGACGTGGGTCAGCCCCAGCATTTT	CASSRGDVGQPQHF
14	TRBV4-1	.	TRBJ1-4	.	TGCGCCAGCAGCCAAGCGGGGTCTAATGAAAAACTGTTTTTT	CASSQAGSNEKLFF
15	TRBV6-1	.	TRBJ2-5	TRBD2	TGTGCCAGCAGTGGAAGGGGTAACGGGGGGGGGACCCAGTACTTC	CASSGRGNGGGTQYF
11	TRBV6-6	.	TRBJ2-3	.	TGTGCCAGCAGTTGGGCGAATACGCAGTATTTT	CASSWANTQYF
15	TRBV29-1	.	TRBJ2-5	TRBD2	TGCAGCGTTGATTCCCCAAGCGGGAGGCTAGAGACCCAGTACTTC	CSVDSPSGRLETQYF
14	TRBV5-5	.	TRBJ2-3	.	TGTGCCAGCAGCTCGGGTCCTGCGGCAGATACGCAGTATTTT	CASSSGPAADTQYF
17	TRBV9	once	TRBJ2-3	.	TGTGCCAGCAGCGTAGAGGTTGGGGGGACTAGCACAGATACGCAGTATTTT	CASSVEVGGTSTDTQYF
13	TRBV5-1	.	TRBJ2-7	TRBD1	TGCGCCAGCAGCTTACAGGGGTTGGAAGAGCAGTACTTC	CASSLQGLEEQYF
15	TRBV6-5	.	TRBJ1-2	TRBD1	TGTGCCAGCAGTTACTCGGACAGGGTTCGCTATGGCTACACCTTC	CASSYSDRVRYGYTF
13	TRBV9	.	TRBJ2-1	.	TGTGCCAGCAGCGTGGGACAACCCAATGAGCAGTTCTTC	CASSVGQPNEQFF
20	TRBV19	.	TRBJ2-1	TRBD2	TGTGCCAGTAGTAAAAGGGCAGGGACTAGCGGGAGAGGCACCTACAATGAGCAGTTCTTC	CASSKRAGTSGRGTYNEQFF
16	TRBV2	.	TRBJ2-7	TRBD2	TGTGCCAGCAGTGAAGGGTGGGGAGCGGGAGTATACGAGCAGTACTTC	CASSEGWGAGVYEQYF
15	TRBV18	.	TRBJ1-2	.	TGTGCCAGCTCACCAGACGGCGGTCACCTCAATGGCTACACCTTC	CASSPDGGHLNGYTF
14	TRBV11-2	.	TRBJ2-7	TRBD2	TGTGCCAGCAGCTTAACTAGCGGGAGATACGAGCAGTACTTC	CASSLTSGRYEQYF
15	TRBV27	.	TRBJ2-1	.	TGTGCCAGCTCAAACGACAGGTTCGGGCGGGCTGGGCAGTTCTTC	CASSNDRFGRAGQFF
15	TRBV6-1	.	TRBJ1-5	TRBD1	TGTGCCAGCAGAGTACAGGGGCAGGCTAATCAGCCCCAGCATTTT	CASRVQGQANQPQHF
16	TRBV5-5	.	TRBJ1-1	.	TGTGCCAGCAGCGTCCGGGACACCTATACGAGGACTGAAGCTTTCTTT	CASSVRDTYTRTEAFF
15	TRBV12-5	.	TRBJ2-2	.	TGTGCTAGTGGACCGTGGAACCTAGGATCCGGGGAGCTGTTTTTT	CASGPWNLGSGELFF
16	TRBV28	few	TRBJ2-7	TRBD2	TGTGCCAGTGGACTAGCGGGAGGAGGAGACTCCTACGAGCAGTACTTC	CASGLAGGGDSYEQYF
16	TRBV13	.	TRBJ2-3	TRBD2	TGTGCCAGCAGCCTACGACTAGCGGGGGGCCCAGATACGCAGTATTTT	CASSLRLAGGPDTQYF
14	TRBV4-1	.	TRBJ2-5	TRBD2	TGCGCCAGCAGTACCGGGACTAGCGAAGAGACCCAGTACTTC	CASSTGTSEETQYF
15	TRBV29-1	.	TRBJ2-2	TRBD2	TGCAGCGTTGAACTAGCGGTTACGAACACCGGGGAGCTGTTTTTT	CSVELAVTNTGELFF
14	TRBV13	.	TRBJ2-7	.	TGTGCCAGCAGCTTAAGAGGGATTTTATCCGAGCAGTACTTC	CASSLRGILSEQYF
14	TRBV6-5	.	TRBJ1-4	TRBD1	TGTGCCAGCAGTCCCGACAGGGTTAATGAAAAACTGTTTTTT	CASSPDRVNEKLFF
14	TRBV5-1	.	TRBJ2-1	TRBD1	TGCGCCAGCAGCCCCGGGACAGGGGGCAATGAGCAGTTCTTC	CASSPGTGGNEQFF
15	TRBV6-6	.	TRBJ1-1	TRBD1	TGTGCCAGCAGTGGTCGGGACAGTGGGAACACTGAAGCTTTCTTT	CASSGRDSGNTEAFF
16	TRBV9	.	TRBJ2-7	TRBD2	TGTGCCAGCAGCCCCCGCCTAGCGGGAGGGCCATACGAGCAGTACTTC	CASSPRLAGGPYEQYF
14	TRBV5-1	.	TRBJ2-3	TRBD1	TGCGCCAGCAGGATGGGACAGGGCACAGATACGCAGTATTTT	CASRMGQGTDTQYF
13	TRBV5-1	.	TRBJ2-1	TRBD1	TGCGCCAGCAGCGGGGGACAGGTCAATGAGCAGTTCTTC	CASSGGQVNEQFF
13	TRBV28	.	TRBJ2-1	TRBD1	TGTGCCAGCAGTTATCAGGGGGCCTATGAGCAGTTCTTC	CASSYQGAYEQFF
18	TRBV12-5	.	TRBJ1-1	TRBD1	TGTGCTAGTGGTTTGGTACCCTTGACAGGGTTAATGGACACTGAAGCTTTCTTT	CASGLVPLTGLMDTEAFF
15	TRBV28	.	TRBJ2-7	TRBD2	TGTGCCAGCAGGCCGAGTAGCGGGGGTGACTACGAGCAGTACTTC	CASRPSSGGDYEQYF
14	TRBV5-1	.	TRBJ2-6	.	TGCGCCAGCAGCTTGGACACTGGGGCCAACGTCCTGACTTTC	CASSLDTGANVLTF
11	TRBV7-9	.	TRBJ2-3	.	TGTGCCAGCAGCCCCGTGGATACGCAGTATTTT	CASSPVDTQYF
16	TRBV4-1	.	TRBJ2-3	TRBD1	TGCGCCAGCAGCCAACCGGGACAGGGTAGCACAGATACGCAGTATTTT	CASSQPGQGSTDTQYF
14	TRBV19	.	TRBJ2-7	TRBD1	TGTGCCAGTAGCTCTACAGGGGGCGGCTACGAGCAGTACTTC	CASSSTGGGYEQYF
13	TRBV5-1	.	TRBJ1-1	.	TGCGCCAGCAGCTCCCAGACAGGAGTTGAAGCTTTCTTT	CASSSQTGVEAFF